This T cell receptor beta chain was captured in a study of regulatory T cells in long-lasting Graves disease. Overall study findings and caveats: TCR diversity was lower in persistent Graves' patients (versus newly diagnosed ones).

HTBI primers from iRepertoire and Arm-PCR of CDR3 regions yielded the TCR beta libraries. TCRdb itself ran the multiplex PCR reads through MiXCR, one entry per CDR3 protein. The data hold approximately 350,000 distinct CDR3 sequences, with approximately 25% observed a single time. This clonotype was seen more than once but under ten times. Its antigen is unidentified. Time point indicated: persistent/refractory GD, antithyroid drugs over 5 years with positive TRAb. Scientists built the TCR library using RNA that was extracted from PBMCs. Under American Thyroid Association guidelines, Graves' disease was diagnosed. The source of this sequence is a woman between 40 and 50 years old with Graves disease. The sample consisted of peripheral blood mononuclear cells (PBMCs), taken when the disease was refractory, from a patient treated with antithyroid drugs.

CDR3 sequence (DNA): TGTGCCAGCTCACCAGGCAACAGGGCCAACACCGGGGAGCTGTTTTTT. It translates to CASSPGNRANTGELFF. The rearrangement joins TRBV18 to TRBJ2-2; D perhaps matches TRBD1 (6 bases). Trimming cost V 2 bases and J 2 bases, with 12 bases left between them. Germline values: CDR1 KGHSH, CDR2 LQKENI. The CDR3 extends over 16 amino acids.